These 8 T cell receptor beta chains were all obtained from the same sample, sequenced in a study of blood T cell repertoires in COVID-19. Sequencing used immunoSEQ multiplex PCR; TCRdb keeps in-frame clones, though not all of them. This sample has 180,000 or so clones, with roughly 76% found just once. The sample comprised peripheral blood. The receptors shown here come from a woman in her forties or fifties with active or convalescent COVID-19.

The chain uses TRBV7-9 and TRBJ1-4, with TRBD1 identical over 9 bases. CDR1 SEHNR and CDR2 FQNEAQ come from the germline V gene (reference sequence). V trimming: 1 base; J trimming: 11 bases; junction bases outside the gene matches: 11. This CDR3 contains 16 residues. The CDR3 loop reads CASSLESGQGRRKLFF. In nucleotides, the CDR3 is TGTGCCAGCAGCTTAGAATCGGGACAGGGTAGGCGGAAACTGTTTTTT.

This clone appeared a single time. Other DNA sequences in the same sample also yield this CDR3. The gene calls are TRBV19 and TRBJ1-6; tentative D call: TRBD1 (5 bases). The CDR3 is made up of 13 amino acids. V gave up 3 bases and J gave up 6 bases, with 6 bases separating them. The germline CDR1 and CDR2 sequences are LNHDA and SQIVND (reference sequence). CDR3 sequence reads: CASSIQGNSPLHF. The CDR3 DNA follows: TGTGCCAGTAGTATTCAGGGTAATTCACCCCTCCACTTT.

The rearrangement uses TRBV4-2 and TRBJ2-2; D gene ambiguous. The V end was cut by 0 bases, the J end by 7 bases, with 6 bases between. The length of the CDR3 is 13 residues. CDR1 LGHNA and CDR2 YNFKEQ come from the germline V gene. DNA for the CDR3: TGTGCCAGCAGCCAAGATCTTAGCGGGGAGCTGTTTTTT. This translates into CASSQDLSGELFF.

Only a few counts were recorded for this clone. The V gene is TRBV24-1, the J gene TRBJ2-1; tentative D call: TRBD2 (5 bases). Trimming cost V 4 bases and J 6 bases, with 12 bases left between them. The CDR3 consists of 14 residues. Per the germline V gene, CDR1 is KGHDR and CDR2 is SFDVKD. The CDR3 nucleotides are TGTGCCACCAGTGACCGGACGAGCGGCAATGAGCAGTTCTTC. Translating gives CATSDRTSGNEQFF.

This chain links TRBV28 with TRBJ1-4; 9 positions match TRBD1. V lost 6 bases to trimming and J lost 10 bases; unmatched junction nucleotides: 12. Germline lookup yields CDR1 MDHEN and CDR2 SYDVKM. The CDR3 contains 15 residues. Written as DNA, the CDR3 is TGTGCCAGCAGGACAGGGGGGCAAGATGTTGGAAAACTGTTTTTT. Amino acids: CASRTGGQDVGKLFF.

CDR3 DNA: TGTGCCATCCCGTTAGCAGGGGACGGGACTAATGAAAAACTGTTTTTT. Translated, it gives CAIPLAGDGTNEKLFF. This chain connects TRBV7-5 to TRBJ1-4; TRBD1 is the table's D call, not checked against the DNA. TRBV7-5 is a recognized pseudogene. The CDR3 totals 16 residues.

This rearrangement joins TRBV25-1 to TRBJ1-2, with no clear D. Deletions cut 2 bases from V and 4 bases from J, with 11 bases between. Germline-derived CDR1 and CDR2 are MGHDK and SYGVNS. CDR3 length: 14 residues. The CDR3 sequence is CASSEPGSGYGYTF. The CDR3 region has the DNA TGTGCCAGCAGTGAACCGGGTTCCGGCTATGGCTACACCTTC.

This chain's CDR3 is CASSPGQFATNEKLFF. CDR3 DNA sequence: TGTGCCAGCAGCCCCGGACAGTTTGCAACTAATGAAAAACTGTTTTTT. J is TRBJ1-4 and V is TRBV11-2, with D possibly being TRBD1 (6 bases). V was trimmed by 5 bases and J by 0 bases, leaving 13 bases between them. The CDR3 sequence is 16 residues long. From germline, CDR1 is SGHAT and CDR2 FQNNGV.